These T cell receptor beta chains were read from a single sample in a study of T cell responses to AZD1222 COVID-19 vaccine. Repertoires were generated with immunoSEQ multiplex PCR, while TCRdb's copy carries only in-frame clones and drops some. The sample gives about 180,000 clones, 85% to 95% of which show up once; around 0.96% is in the top ten. Sequencing used peripheral blood, obtained 28 days after the second dose of the MenACWY control vaccine. Receptors were obtained from an adult who received the MenACWY meningococcal vaccine as a control. Both conserved end residues are part of each CDR3. The D gene is left open where the match is weak. A clone size is listed for some rows: how often the clone was seen (once, few, many), or a class if it is expanded.

v_gene: TRBV11-2
j_gene: TRBJ1-1
abundance: NA
d_gene: NA
CDR3nt: TGTGCCAGCAGCTTCGCCCTCGGAACTGGAACTGAAGCTTTCTTT
CDR3aa: CASSFALGTGTEAFF

v_gene: TRBV6-5
j_gene: TRBJ1-2
abundance: NA
d_gene: NA
CDR3nt: TGTGCCAGCAGTTACTCCGAGAGGGCCAGCTATGGCTACACCTTC
CDR3aa: CASSYSERASYGYTF

v_gene: TRBV6-6
j_gene: TRBJ1-4
abundance: NA
d_gene: NA
CDR3nt: TGTGCCAGCAGTGCGACAGGTGTCCGGGAAAAACTGTTTTTT
CDR3aa: CASSATGVREKLFF

v_gene: TRBV18
j_gene: TRBJ1-6
abundance: NA
d_gene: TRBD1
CDR3nt: TGTGCCAGCTCATTTGGACAGGGCCTTGGTAATTCACCCCTCCACTTT
CDR3aa: CASSFGQGLGNSPLHF

v_gene: TRBV11-2
j_gene: TRBJ2-1
abundance: NA
d_gene: TRBD2
CDR3nt: TGTGCCAGCAGAAGACCGGGGGGAATCTTAACCAATGAGCAGTTCTTC
CDR3aa: CASRRPGGILTNEQFF

v_gene: TRBV6-5
j_gene: TRBJ1-6
abundance: NA
d_gene: NA
CDR3nt: TGTGCCAGCAGTTACCGGGATAATTCACCCCTCCACTTT
CDR3aa: CASSYRDNSPLHF

v_gene: TRBV4-3
j_gene: TRBJ1-4
abundance: NA
d_gene: TRBD1
CDR3nt: TGCGCCAGCAGCCTAAACAGGGGGGGAAAACTGTTTTTT
CDR3aa: CASSLNRGGKLFF

v_gene: TRBV19
j_gene: TRBJ1-5
abundance: NA
d_gene: NA
CDR3nt: TGTGCCAGTAGTATAGTCGGGGGCAATCAGCCCCAGCATTTT
CDR3aa: CASSIVGGNQPQHF

v_gene: TRBV2
j_gene: TRBJ2-6
abundance: NA
d_gene: NA
CDR3nt: TGTGCCAGCAGCCTCCCGCGGCGGTCCTCTGGGGCCAACGTCCTGACTTTC
CDR3aa: CASSLPRRSSGANVLTF

v_gene: TRBV18
j_gene: TRBJ1-5
abundance: NA
d_gene: NA
CDR3nt: TGTGCCAGCTCCCCCTGGGGGGGGCGCGATCAGCCCCAGCATTTT
CDR3aa: CASSPWGGRDQPQHF

v_gene: TRBV5-1
j_gene: TRBJ2-5
abundance: NA
d_gene: NA
CDR3nt: TGCGCCAGCAGCTTGGGAGGGATGGGGGGAGAAGAGACCCAGTACTTC
CDR3aa: CASSLGGMGGEETQYF

v_gene: TRBV30
j_gene: TRBJ1-5
abundance: NA
d_gene: NA
CDR3nt: TGTGCCTGGAGTATCCGACCTGGCGGAGGTCAGCCCCAGCATTTT
CDR3aa: CAWSIRPGGGQPQHF

v_gene: TRBV9
j_gene: TRBJ2-5
abundance: NA
d_gene: NA
CDR3nt: TGTGCCAGCAGCCTCTCCGTGTCGGACGGCCTGGGTGAGCAGTACTTC
CDR3aa: CASSLSVSDGLGEQYF

v_gene: TRBV20-1
j_gene: TRBJ2-7
abundance: NA
d_gene: NA
CDR3nt: TGCAGTGCAGGGGGTACCTACGAGCAGTACTTC
CDR3aa: CSAGGTYEQYF

v_gene: TRBV4-2
j_gene: TRBJ2-5
abundance: NA
d_gene: NA
CDR3nt: TGTGCCAGCAGCCAAGGGACGCTAGGGGAGACCCAGTACTTC
CDR3aa: CASSQGTLGETQYF

v_gene: TRBV5-5
j_gene: TRBJ1-6
abundance: once
d_gene: TRBD1
CDR3nt: TGTGCCAGCAGCTTACGGGGACAGGATCTAGGTTCACCCCTCCACTTT
CDR3aa: CASSLRGQDLGSPLHF

v_gene: TRBV7-9
j_gene: TRBJ1-2
abundance: NA
d_gene: NA
CDR3nt: TGTGCCAGCAGCCTCCCCGGGGGGCGCTATGGCTACACCTTC
CDR3aa: CASSLPGGRYGYTF

v_gene: TRBV18
j_gene: TRBJ1-1
abundance: NA
d_gene: NA
CDR3nt: TGTGCCAGCTCACCAACGACAGTGAACACTGAAGCTTTCTTT
CDR3aa: CASSPTTVNTEAFF

v_gene: TRBV4-3
j_gene: TRBJ1-6
abundance: NA
d_gene: NA
CDR3nt: TGCGCCAGCAGCCACAGCCCCGGTTCACCCCTCCACTTT
CDR3aa: CASSHSPGSPLHF

v_gene: TRBV4-3
j_gene: TRBJ1-2
abundance: NA
d_gene: TRBD1
CDR3nt: TGCGCCAGCAGCCATCTAAACGCCGGGACAGGGGGCGACTACACCTTC
CDR3aa: CASSHLNAGTGGDYTF

v_gene: TRBV5-8
j_gene: TRBJ1-6
abundance: once
d_gene: NA
CDR3nt: TGTGCCAGCAGCCTGCTGGGACTTTCAAATTCACCCCTCCACTTT
CDR3aa: CASSLLGLSNSPLHF

v_gene: TRBV19
j_gene: TRBJ1-1
abundance: once
d_gene: TRBD1
CDR3nt: TGTGCCAGTAGAAACCGGGACAGAGCTTCGGCTTTCTTT
CDR3aa: CASRNRDRASAFF

v_gene: TRBV2
j_gene: TRBJ1-1
abundance: NA
d_gene: NA
CDR3nt: TGTGCCACCTCGGAAAACACTGAAGCTTTCTTT
CDR3aa: CATSENTEAFF

v_gene: TRBV19
j_gene: TRBJ1-1
abundance: NA
d_gene: NA
CDR3nt: TGTGCCAGTAGAGGAGCTAACACTGAAGCTTTCTTT
CDR3aa: CASRGANTEAFF

v_gene: TRBV5-4
j_gene: TRBJ1-4
abundance: NA
d_gene: TRBD1
CDR3nt: TGTGCCAGCAGCTTGGGGGACAGGATGGGTGAAAAACTGTTTTTT
CDR3aa: CASSLGDRMGEKLFF

v_gene: TRBV2
j_gene: TRBJ2-6
abundance: NA
d_gene: NA
CDR3nt: TGTGCCAGCAGTGACGGCAGCTCTGGGGCCAACGTCCTGACTTTC
CDR3aa: CASSDGSSGANVLTF

v_gene: TRBV6-5
j_gene: TRBJ1-2
abundance: NA
d_gene: NA
CDR3nt: TGTGCCAGCAGGTTGGACAGTTCAAGTTATGGCTACACCTTC
CDR3aa: CASRLDSSSYGYTF

v_gene: TRBV3-1/TRBV3-2
j_gene: TRBJ2-7
abundance: NA
d_gene: NA
CDR3nt: TGTGCCAGCAGCCAAGTATCGGCAGGGGTGAGTGAGCAGTACTTC
CDR3aa: CASSQVSAGVSEQYF

v_gene: TRBV10-1
j_gene: TRBJ1-1
abundance: NA
d_gene: NA
CDR3nt: TGCGCCAGCGGGTCGGACGTGAACACTGAAGCTTTCTTT
CDR3aa: CASGSDVNTEAFF

v_gene: TRBV7-2
j_gene: TRBJ2-3
abundance: NA
d_gene: TRBD2
CDR3nt: TGTGCCAGCAGCTCGGGGGGGGGCACAGATACGCAGTATTTT
CDR3aa: CASSSGGGTDTQYF

v_gene: TRBV19
j_gene: TRBJ1-4
abundance: NA
d_gene: NA
CDR3nt: TGTGCCACCTCCTCGGGGAGGGGGAATGAAAAACTGTTTTTT
CDR3aa: CATSSGRGNEKLFF

v_gene: TRBV2
j_gene: TRBJ1-1
abundance: NA
d_gene: NA
CDR3nt: TGTGCCAGCAGTGAATTGGGAGGGGTGGGCACTGAAGCTTTCTTT
CDR3aa: CASSELGGVGTEAFF

v_gene: TRBV5-1
j_gene: TRBJ1-4
abundance: NA
d_gene: NA
CDR3nt: TGCGCCAGCAGCCCTGACGGTGAAAAACTGTTTTTT
CDR3aa: CASSPDGEKLFF

v_gene: TRBV7-2
j_gene: TRBJ1-6
abundance: NA
d_gene: NA
CDR3nt: TGTGCCAGCAGTAAGGACGCGAGCTCCTATAATTCACCCCTCCACTTT
CDR3aa: CASSKDASSYNSPLHF

v_gene: TRBV7-2
j_gene: TRBJ2-7
abundance: NA
d_gene: NA
CDR3nt: TGTGCCAGCAGCTTAGCGGGGGGAGGTCGCTCCTACGAGCAGTACTTC
CDR3aa: CASSLAGGGRSYEQYF

v_gene: TRBV27
j_gene: TRBJ1-1
abundance: NA
d_gene: NA
CDR3nt: TGTGCCAGCAGTTTCGTCCAGGGGGAAGCTTTCTTT
CDR3aa: CASSFVQGEAFF

v_gene: TRBV21-1
j_gene: TRBJ1-5
abundance: NA
d_gene: NA
CDR3nt: TGTGCCAGCAGCAAACTCAGACAGATCCTTGACAATCAGCCCCAGCATTTT
CDR3aa: CASSKLRQILDNQPQHF

v_gene: TRBV7-2
j_gene: TRBJ2-7
abundance: NA
d_gene: NA
CDR3nt: TGTGCCAGCAGCTTAGCGGGCGGACAGCAATACGAGCAGTACTTC
CDR3aa: CASSLAGGQQYEQYF

v_gene: TRBV3-1/TRBV3-2
j_gene: TRBJ1-5
abundance: NA
d_gene: NA
CDR3nt: TGTGCCAGCAGCCAAAATGAACCCTTCTTTAGCAATCAGCCCCAGCATTTT
CDR3aa: CASSQNEPFFSNQPQHF

v_gene: TRBV3-1/TRBV3-2
j_gene: TRBJ2-3
abundance: NA
d_gene: NA
CDR3nt: TGTGCCAGCAGCTGGGGGAGCGGGACAGATACGCAGTATTTT
CDR3aa: CASSWGSGTDTQYF

v_gene: TRBV5-1
j_gene: TRBJ2-3
abundance: NA
d_gene: NA
CDR3nt: TGCGCCAGCAGCTTGGGATGGTCAGATACGCAGTATTTT
CDR3aa: CASSLGWSDTQYF

v_gene: TRBV10-2
j_gene: TRBJ2-7
abundance: NA
d_gene: TRBD2
CDR3nt: TGCGCCAGCAGTGACGGGGGGACCTACGAGCAGTACTTC
CDR3aa: CASSDGGTYEQYF

v_gene: TRBV6-5
j_gene: TRBJ1-1
abundance: NA
d_gene: TRBD1
CDR3nt: TGTGCCAGCACCGACAGGGGGCGCATGAACACTGAAGCTTTCTTT
CDR3aa: CASTDRGRMNTEAFF

v_gene: TRBV4-3
j_gene: TRBJ1-1
abundance: NA
d_gene: NA
CDR3nt: TGCGCCAGCAGCCAAAGTAGACTGTCTGAAGCTTTCTTT
CDR3aa: CASSQSRLSEAFF

v_gene: TRBV5-6
j_gene: TRBJ1-3
abundance: NA
d_gene: NA
CDR3nt: TGTGCCAGCAGCTTGGCAGGGGATCCCTCTGGAAACACCATATATTTT
CDR3aa: CASSLAGDPSGNTIYF

v_gene: TRBV30
j_gene: TRBJ1-2
abundance: NA
d_gene: NA
CDR3nt: TGTGCCTGGAAGGTACAGGGAAGTTTTTCGAACTATGGCTACACCTTC
CDR3aa: CAWKVQGSFSNYGYTF

v_gene: TRBV27
j_gene: TRBJ2-2
abundance: NA
d_gene: NA
CDR3nt: TGTGCCAGCAGTCCCCCTGGGGGGCCCGGGGAGCTGTTTTTT
CDR3aa: CASSPPGGPGELFF

v_gene: TRBV7-8
j_gene: TRBJ1-2
abundance: NA
d_gene: NA
CDR3nt: TGTGCCAGCAGCTTAGTCGAGGTGGGGTATGGCTACACCTTC
CDR3aa: CASSLVEVGYGYTF

v_gene: TRBV7-6
j_gene: TRBJ1-3
abundance: NA
d_gene: NA
CDR3nt: TGTGCCAGCAGCTTAGTAGGCTCTGGAAACACCATATATTTT
CDR3aa: CASSLVGSGNTIYF

v_gene: TRBV5-6
j_gene: TRBJ2-1
abundance: NA
d_gene: TRBD1
CDR3nt: TGTGCCAGCAGCTTCCGGGACAGGGGAAAGAATGAGCAGTTCTTC
CDR3aa: CASSFRDRGKNEQFF

v_gene: TRBV7-2
j_gene: TRBJ1-1
abundance: NA
d_gene: NA
CDR3nt: TGTGCCAGCAGCGCACAGACGAACACTGAAGCTTTCTTT
CDR3aa: CASSAQTNTEAFF

v_gene: TRBV15
j_gene: TRBJ1-5
abundance: once
d_gene: NA
CDR3nt: TGTGCCACCAGCAGGGGGGGCGGAAATCAGCCCCAGCATTTT
CDR3aa: CATSRGGGNQPQHF

v_gene: TRBV6-5
j_gene: TRBJ1-2
abundance: few
d_gene: NA
CDR3nt: TGTGCCAGCAGTTACTCGCGCCTGCGGACGGGAGGCTACACCTTC
CDR3aa: CASSYSRLRTGGYTF